These T cell receptor beta chains were read from a single sample in a study of T cell repertoires in cytomegalovirus infection. Antigens of these TCRs are unknown. TCRdb itself ran the reads through MiXCR, one entry per CDR3 protein. Among some 920,000 distinct CDR3 sequences listed, roughly 30% were seen once. The material sequenced was cultured CD8+ T cells from PBMCs, taken from culture after CMV antigen stimulation. All receptors derive from a human donor in good health (CMV status not recorded). Some clones in this sample may be carry-over from other donors' samples. Each CDR3 is given with its conserved first and last residue. D genes are given only for firm matches. Size is omitted from some rows. Given values are once, few, many or a class for expanded clones.

v_gene: TRBV7-9; d_gene: TRBD1; j_gene: TRBJ1-2; abundance: NA; CDR3aa: CASSLRSGGEDSGYTF; CDR3nt: TGTGCCAGCAGCTTACGGTCAGGGGGAGAGGATAGTGGCTACACCTTC
v_gene: TRBV11-2; d_gene: NA; j_gene: TRBJ1-1; abundance: few; CDR3aa: CASSMGFGSTEAFF; CDR3nt: TGTGCCAGCAGCATGGGGTTTGGGAGCACTGAAGCTTTCTTT
v_gene: TRBV4-1; d_gene: NA; j_gene: TRBJ1-2; abundance: NA; CDR3aa: CASSQVAGINYGYTF; CDR3nt: TGCGCCAGCAGCCAAGTAGCCGGGATCAACTATGGCTACACCTTC
v_gene: TRBV7-8; d_gene: NA; j_gene: TRBJ2-1; abundance: NA; CDR3aa: CASSFSGRTYNEQFF; CDR3nt: TGTGCCAGCAGCTTTTCGGGGCGAACCTACAATGAGCAGTTCTTC
v_gene: TRBV7-4; d_gene: NA; j_gene: TRBJ2-1; abundance: few; CDR3aa: CASSLGKLSYNEQFF; CDR3nt: TGTGCCAGCAGCTTAGGCAAGCTCTCCTACAATGAGCAGTTCTTC
v_gene: TRBV20-1; d_gene: TRBD2; j_gene: TRBJ2-1; abundance: NA; CDR3aa: CSAPSGGAHNEQFF; CDR3nt: TGCAGTGCTCCTAGCGGGGGGGCCCACAATGAGCAGTTCTTC
v_gene: TRBV7-8; d_gene: TRBD1; j_gene: TRBJ1-2; abundance: NA; CDR3aa: CASSLGGQLSANYGYTF; CDR3nt: TGTGCCAGCAGTTTAGGGGGACAGCTCTCTGCTAACTATGGCTACACCTTC
v_gene: TRBV5-1; d_gene: NA; j_gene: TRBJ1-6; abundance: few; CDR3aa: CASSLDTFNSPLHF; CDR3nt: TGCGCCAGCAGCTTGGATACTTTTAATTCACCCCTCCACTTT
v_gene: TRBV6-1; d_gene: NA; j_gene: TRBJ2-1; abundance: NA; CDR3aa: CASRGAANSYNEQFF; CDR3nt: TGTGCCAGCAGGGGCGCCGCCAACTCCTACAATGAGCAGTTCTTC
v_gene: TRBV7-9; d_gene: TRBD1; j_gene: TRBJ1-2; abundance: NA; CDR3aa: CASRMAQGQEGYTF; CDR3nt: TGTGCCAGCAGGATGGCACAGGGGCAGGAAGGCTACACCTTC
v_gene: TRBV7-9; d_gene: TRBD2; j_gene: TRBJ2-1; abundance: NA; CDR3aa: CASQTGTRNELFF; CDR3nt: TGTGCCAGCCAAACGGGGACTAGAAATGAGCTGTTCTTC
v_gene: TRBV18; d_gene: TRBD1; j_gene: TRBJ2-1; abundance: NA; CDR3aa: CASSPPGGTGSFAEQFF; CDR3nt: TGTGCCAGCTCACCACCGGGGGGGACAGGGTCGTTTGCTGAGCAGTTCTTC
v_gene: TRBV6-1; d_gene: NA; j_gene: TRBJ2-3; abundance: few; CDR3aa: CASSGGLFSSTDTQYF; CDR3nt: TGTGCCAGCAGTGGGGGACTTTTCTCTAGCACAGATACGCAGTATTTT
v_gene: TRBV6-5; d_gene: NA; j_gene: TRBJ1-3; abundance: once; CDR3aa: CASNKGNTIYF; CDR3nt: TGTGCCAGCAACAAGGGAAACACCATATATTTT
v_gene: TRBV12-3/TRBV12-4; d_gene: NA; j_gene: TRBJ2-3; abundance: few; CDR3aa: CASKRLRKGTDTQYF; CDR3nt: TGTGCCAGCAAAAGACTCCGGAAAGGCACAGATACGCAGTATTTT
v_gene: TRBV6-2/TRBV6-3; d_gene: NA; j_gene: TRBJ2-1; abundance: few; CDR3aa: CASSSSPTHNEQFF; CDR3nt: TGTGCCAGCAGTTCCTCCCCGACACACAATGAGCAGTTCTTC
v_gene: TRBV29-1; d_gene: NA; j_gene: TRBJ2-2; abundance: few; CDR3aa: CSVEEEYKVGGELFF; CDR3nt: TGCAGCGTTGAAGAAGAATACAAGGTCGGCGGGGAGCTGTTTTTT
v_gene: TRBV9; d_gene: NA; j_gene: TRBJ1-1; abundance: NA; CDR3aa: CASSVRPGTGNEAFF; CDR3nt: TGTGCCAGCAGCGTACGACCCGGAACAGGCAATGAAGCTTTCTTT
v_gene: TRBV7-9; d_gene: TRBD1; j_gene: TRBJ1-2; abundance: NA; CDR3aa: CASSRDRAGGDGYGYTF; CDR3nt: TGTGCCAGCAGCCGAGATCGGGCAGGGGGGGATGGCTATGGCTACACCTTC
v_gene: TRBV24-1; d_gene: NA; j_gene: TRBJ2-1; abundance: few; CDR3aa: CAPPPGISTANEQFF; CDR3nt: TGTGCCCCGCCACCCGGAATATCTACGGCTAATGAGCAGTTCTTC
v_gene: TRBV12-5; d_gene: TRBD1; j_gene: TRBJ1-6; abundance: few; CDR3aa: CASGPGQGNNSPLHF; CDR3nt: TGTGCTAGTGGACCCGGACAGGGGAACAATTCACCCCTCCACTTT
v_gene: TRBV6-1; d_gene: NA; j_gene: TRBJ1-4; abundance: NA; CDR3aa: CASTHPRGAADEKLFF; CDR3nt: TGTGCCAGCACTCACCCCCGGGGCGCGGCTGATGAAAAACTGTTTTTT
v_gene: TRBV7-9; d_gene: NA; j_gene: TRBJ2-7; abundance: NA; CDR3aa: CASSLTVTSYEQYF; CDR3nt: TGTGCCAGCAGCCTTACAGTAACCTCCTACGAGCAGTACTTC
v_gene: TRBV6-2/TRBV6-3; d_gene: TRBD2; j_gene: TRBJ2-3; abundance: NA; CDR3aa: CASSMTSGITDTQYF; CDR3nt: TGTGCCAGCAGTATGACTAGCGGGATCACAGATACGCAGTATTTT
v_gene: TRBV7-8; d_gene: NA; j_gene: TRBJ2-7; abundance: many; CDR3aa: CASSITHELYEQYF; CDR3nt: TGTGCCAGCAGCATTACTCATGAACTCTACGAGCAGTACTTC
v_gene: TRBV29-1; d_gene: NA; j_gene: TRBJ1-1; abundance: NA; CDR3aa: CSVYKGGNTEAFF; CDR3nt: TGCAGCGTTTACAAGGGGGGCAACACTGAAGCTTTCTTT
v_gene: TRBV6-5; d_gene: NA; j_gene: TRBJ2-2; abundance: NA; CDR3aa: CASAYNTGELFF; CDR3nt: TGTGCCAGCGCGTATAACACTGGGGAGCTGTTTTTT
v_gene: TRBV12-3/TRBV12-4; d_gene: NA; j_gene: TRBJ1-1; abundance: few; CDR3aa: CASTFRGEAFF; CDR3nt: TGTGCCAGCACCTTCCGGGGTGAAGCTTTCTTT
v_gene: TRBV9; d_gene: NA; j_gene: TRBJ1-4; abundance: few; CDR3aa: CASSEEDATNEKLFF; CDR3nt: TGTGCCAGCAGCGAGGAGGACGCAACTAATGAAAAACTGTTTTTT
v_gene: TRBV6-1; d_gene: NA; j_gene: TRBJ2-5; abundance: NA; CDR3aa: CATRAQGEETQYF; CDR3nt: TGTGCCACTCGTGCCCAGGGAGAAGAGACCCAGTACTTC
v_gene: TRBV4-2; d_gene: TRBD2; j_gene: TRBJ2-7; abundance: NA; CDR3aa: CASSLTLIGRGGEQYF; CDR3nt: TGTGCCAGCAGCCTGACCCTGATCGGGCGGGGGGGCGAGCAGTACTTC
v_gene: TRBV20-1; d_gene: TRBD2; j_gene: TRBJ2-7; abundance: NA; CDR3aa: CSARLGRMGTTSAYEQYF; CDR3nt: TGCAGTGCTAGATTGGGAAGGATGGGGACTACTAGCGCCTACGAGCAGTACTTC
v_gene: TRBV6-1; d_gene: NA; j_gene: TRBJ1-2; abundance: NA; CDR3aa: CASSDRAFF; CDR3nt: TGTGCCAGCAGTGACCGGGCCTTCTTC
v_gene: TRBV20-1; d_gene: TRBD1; j_gene: TRBJ1-5; abundance: many; CDR3aa: CSARPGTGVMGRNQPQHF; CDR3nt: TGCAGTGCTAGACCCGGGACAGGGGTAATGGGTCGCAATCAGCCCCAGCATTTT
v_gene: TRBV7-6; d_gene: NA; j_gene: TRBJ1-2; abundance: NA; CDR3aa: CASSLAGLGDRRYTF; CDR3nt: TGTGCCAGCAGCTTAGCGGGTTTAGGGGATAGGCGCTACACCTTC
v_gene: TRBV12-3/TRBV12-4; d_gene: NA; j_gene: TRBJ1-2; abundance: NA; CDR3aa: CASSLNPGEYGYTF; CDR3nt: TGTGCCAGCAGTTTAAACCCAGGGGAATATGGCTACACCTTC
v_gene: TRBV6-1; d_gene: TRBD1; j_gene: TRBJ1-1; abundance: few; CDR3aa: CASADSQGGMSDTEAFF; CDR3nt: TGTGCCAGCGCCGACTCCCAGGGGGGGATGAGTGACACTGAAGCTTTCTTT
v_gene: TRBV27; d_gene: TRBD2; j_gene: TRBJ2-3; abundance: NA; CDR3aa: CASSPGLAGGPYLQYF; CDR3nt: TGTGCCAGCAGTCCGGGACTAGCGGGGGGACCTTATTTGCAGTATTTT
v_gene: TRBV7-6; d_gene: NA; j_gene: TRBJ1-2; abundance: NA; CDR3aa: CASSLDSWGGYTF; CDR3nt: TGTGCCAGCAGCTTAGATTCATGGGGTGGCTACACCTTC
v_gene: TRBV6-1; d_gene: NA; j_gene: TRBJ1-1; abundance: few; CDR3aa: CASSSRMGLKEAFF; CDR3nt: TGTGCCAGCAGTTCCCGAATGGGGTTGAAGGAAGCTTTCTTT
v_gene: TRBV7-6; d_gene: NA; j_gene: TRBJ1-1; abundance: NA; CDR3aa: CASSLDFRGNTEAFF; CDR3nt: TGTGCCAGCAGCTTAGATTTCAGAGGGAACACTGAAGCTTTCTTT
v_gene: TRBV19; d_gene: TRBD1; j_gene: TRBJ1-6; abundance: once; CDR3aa: CAASTGEFNSPLHF; CDR3nt: TGTGCCGCTTCGACAGGGGAATTCAATTCACCCCTCCACTTT
v_gene: TRBV7-3; d_gene: NA; j_gene: TRBJ2-1; abundance: NA; CDR3aa: CASSLPFDRSDNEQLF; CDR3nt: TGTGCCAGCAGCTTACCTTTCGACAGGAGCGACAATGAGCAGTTGTTC
v_gene: TRBV7-8; d_gene: NA; j_gene: TRBJ2-1; abundance: many; CDR3aa: CASSLLSGGNEQFF; CDR3nt: TGTGCCAGCAGCTTACTATCCGGGGGCAATGAGCAGTTCTTC
v_gene: TRBV10-2; d_gene: NA; j_gene: TRBJ2-3; abundance: few; CDR3aa: CASGSGLFRDTQYF; CDR3nt: TGCGCCAGCGGTTCCGGACTGTTCAGAGATACGCAGTATTTT
v_gene: TRBV29-1; d_gene: TRBD1; j_gene: TRBJ1-2; abundance: NA; CDR3aa: CSVVTGTNYGYTF; CDR3nt: TGCAGCGTCGTGACAGGGACCAACTATGGCTACACCTTC
v_gene: TRBV7-9; d_gene: NA; j_gene: TRBJ1-2; abundance: NA; CDR3aa: CASSLEQSGYTF; CDR3nt: TGTGCCAGCAGCTTAGAACAGAGTGGCTACACCTTC
v_gene: TRBV6-2/TRBV6-3; d_gene: NA; j_gene: TRBJ2-1; abundance: few; CDR3aa: CASSYRQNEQFF; CDR3nt: TGTGCCAGCAGTTACCGACAGAATGAGCAGTTCTTC